These T cell receptor beta chains were read from a single sample in a study of blood T cell repertoires in COVID-19. Assay used: immunoSEQ multiplex PCR; TCRdb lists only in-frame clones, some missing. The sample consists of tens of thousands of clones, around 78% of them appearing once. Sequenced sample: peripheral blood. The source of these receptors is a human donor in a cohort sampled during active COVID-19. CDR3s include the opening cysteine and the closing phenylalanine or tryptophan. The D gene is left open where the match is weak. Not every row has a clone size; where given, it reads once, few, many or a size class.

abundance: few; v_gene: TRBV6-5; j_gene: TRBJ2-1; d_gene: TRBD1; len: 14; CDR3nt: TGTGCCAGCAGCAGAACCAGGGGGTACAATGAGCAGTTCTTC; CDR3aa: CASSRTRGYNEQFF
abundance: NA; v_gene: TRBV7-2; j_gene: TRBJ2-5; d_gene: TRBD1; len: 14; CDR3nt: TGTGCCAGCGGCAGGACAGGGGTGGGAGAGACCCAGTACTTC; CDR3aa: CASGRTGVGETQYF
abundance: NA; v_gene: TRBV25-1; j_gene: TRBJ2-2; d_gene: TRBD2; len: 17; CDR3nt: TGTGCCAGCAGTGGGGCTAGCGGGAGGGATAACACCGGGGAGCTGTTTTTT; CDR3aa: CASSGASGRDNTGELFF
abundance: few; v_gene: TRBV3-1/TRBV3-2; j_gene: TRBJ2-3; d_gene: NA; len: 12; CDR3nt: TGTGCCAGCAGCCCAGGCGGGGGCACGCAGTATTTT; CDR3aa: CASSPGGGTQYF
abundance: NA; v_gene: TRBV5-4; j_gene: TRBJ1-2; d_gene: NA; len: 15; CDR3nt: TGTGCCAGCAGCTGGGGGGGCAGGTCGAACTATGGCTACACCTTC; CDR3aa: CASSWGGRSNYGYTF
abundance: NA; v_gene: TRBV10-3; j_gene: TRBJ1-1; d_gene: NA; len: 13; CDR3nt: TGTGCCATCAGAGGGGTTGCCGACACTGAAGCTTTCTTT; CDR3aa: CAIRGVADTEAFF
abundance: NA; v_gene: TRBV11-2; j_gene: TRBJ2-1; d_gene: TRBD2; len: 16; CDR3nt: TGTGCCAGCAGCCCCTGGGGGGGGAGTTTCTCCGATGAGCAGTTCTTC; CDR3aa: CASSPWGGSFSDEQFF
abundance: NA; v_gene: TRBV4-1; j_gene: TRBJ2-3; d_gene: TRBD2; len: 20; CDR3nt: TGCGCCAGCAGCCACCTGGGGAGACTAGCGGGGGGAACAAGCACAGATACGCAGTATTTT; CDR3aa: CASSHLGRLAGGTSTDTQYF
abundance: NA; v_gene: TRBV15; j_gene: TRBJ2-5; d_gene: TRBD1; len: 15; CDR3nt: TGTGCCACCAGCGACCGGGACAGGGGAGTGGGGACCCAGTACTTC; CDR3aa: CATSDRDRGVGTQYF
abundance: NA; v_gene: TRBV5-6; j_gene: TRBJ2-4; d_gene: TRBD1; len: 14; CDR3nt: TGTGCCAGCAGCACTTGGGACAGGGGTGACATTCAGTACTTC; CDR3aa: CASSTWDRGDIQYF
abundance: NA; v_gene: TRBV30; j_gene: TRBJ2-6; d_gene: TRBD2; len: 17; CDR3nt: TGTGCCTGGAGTGAAAGACTAGCGGGAGTTGGGGCCAACGTCCTGACTTTC; CDR3aa: CAWSERLAGVGANVLTF
abundance: few; v_gene: TRBV28; j_gene: TRBJ1-2; d_gene: NA; len: 13; CDR3nt: TGTGCCAGCAGTTTAAGGTCTCCTAGGGGCTACACCTTC; CDR3aa: CASSLRSPRGYTF
abundance: NA; v_gene: TRBV15; j_gene: TRBJ1-1; d_gene: NA; len: 15; CDR3nt: TGTGCCACCAGCAGAGTTTGGTCGGACAAAGCTGAGGCTTTCTTT; CDR3aa: CATSRVWSDKAEAFF
abundance: NA; v_gene: TRBV7-3; j_gene: TRBJ1-1; d_gene: TRBD1; len: 20; CDR3nt: TGTGCCAGCAGCCCGATAGGGACAGGGAATCTTATCTCAATGAACACTGAAGCTTTCTTT; CDR3aa: CASSPIGTGNLISMNTEAFF
abundance: few; v_gene: TRBV27; j_gene: TRBJ2-2; d_gene: TRBD2; len: 16; CDR3nt: TGTGCCAGCAGTCCCGCGGCAGCGGGAACTGGCGGGGAGCTGTTTTTT; CDR3aa: CASSPAAAGTGGELFF